This T cell receptor (beta chain) was recorded in a study of blood T cell repertoires in COVID-19. Original methodology: Estimates of nucleated cell counts were drawn from the amplification of reference gene primers. TCRdb's table, derived via immunoSEQ multiplex PCR, lists solely in-frame clones and lacks some. Clone size and the V and J calls come from that table; the DNA yielded D and trimming. Among 220,000 or so clones listed, approximately 80% were seen once. The CDR3 is 17 amino acids. Trimming left V 2 bases short and J 1 base short, with 17 bases between. Germline assignment: CDR1 MRHNA and CDR2 SNTAGT.

The TCR sequence derives from a woman between 55 and 75 years old who had recovered from COVID-19. The V gene is TRBV6-4, the J gene TRBJ1-1; D possibly corresponds to TRBD1 (5 bases). Sequencing input: PBMCs or T cells enriched from blood (not recorded which). As DNA, the CDR3 is TGTGCCAGCAGTGACCAACCCTCGGGGGTGGCGAACACTGAAGCTTTCTTT. It translates to CASSDQPSGVANTEAFF.